This is a list of T cell receptor beta chains from one sample in a study of neurological immune-mediated disorders. TCRdb re-called the 5' RACE reads through MiXCR, storing one row per CDR3 protein. The data contain approximately 32,000 distinct CDR3 sequences, 6% to 8.5% of them seen just once; the ten biggest clones take up roughly 4.4%. The sequenced sample consisted of PBMCs. These receptors all stem from a woman aged 40 to 55 in good health. Both conserved end residues are part of each CDR3. A D gene is named only where the DNA matches it firmly. A row's size may be missing; if present it is once, few, many or a size class.

TRBD1	TRBJ2-1	TRBV28	many	TGTGCCAGCAGGGGACAGGGTAACAATGAGCAGTTCTTC	CASRGQGNNEQFF
.	TRBJ2-2	TRBV10-3	many	TGTGCCATCAAAGGACCCCAAAACACCGGGGAGCTGTTTTTT	CAIKGPQNTGELFF
TRBD2	TRBJ2-1	TRBV11-3	many	TGTGCCAGCAGCTCCCGGACTAGCGGGGGGGCGGGTGAGCAGTTCTTC	CASSSRTSGGAGEQFF
.	TRBJ2-3	TRBV27	.	TGTGCCAGCAGGCCTGAGCGCGGGACGAGCACAGATACGCAGTATTTT	CASRPERGTSTDTQYF
.	TRBJ2-3	TRBV5-1	many	TGCGCCAGCAGCTTGTTCGGCACAGATACGCAGTATTTT	CASSLFGTDTQYF
TRBD1	TRBJ2-1	TRBV5-1	many	TGCGCCAGCAGCGTGACAGGGGACAATGAGCAGTTCTTC	CASSVTGDNEQFF
TRBD1	TRBJ2-3	TRBV6-1	many	TGTGCCAGCAGTGACCTCGACAGGGTGGGCACAGATACGCAGTATTTT	CASSDLDRVGTDTQYF
.	TRBJ2-1	TRBV7-9	many	TGTGCCAGCAGCACCCAAGGGGCCCTCTACAATGAGCAGTTCTTC	CASSTQGALYNEQFF
TRBD1	TRBJ1-6	TRBV5-8	many	TGTGCCAGCAGACCGGAGGGGGCGTCAAATAATTCACCCCTCCACTTT	CASRPEGASNNSPLHF
.	TRBJ1-2	TRBV12-3/TRBV12-4	many	TGTGCCAGCAGTTTACGGGAAGACTATGGCTACACCTTC	CASSLREDYGYTF
TRBD2	TRBJ2-7	TRBV15	many	TGTGCCACCAGCAACCCCGGGACTAGCTCCTACGAGCAGTACTTC	CATSNPGTSSYEQYF
TRBD1	TRBJ2-1	TRBV5-5	many	TGTGCCAGCAGCTGGTTGACAGGGGGATCCTACAATGAGCAGTTCTTC	CASSWLTGGSYNEQFF
.	TRBJ2-3	TRBV30	many	TGTGCCTGGAGTGTCCGGGGAGATACGCAGTATTTT	CAWSVRGDTQYF
.	TRBJ2-6	TRBV11-2	many	TGTGCCTCCCATGGGATCTCTGGGGCCAACGTCCTGACTTTC	CASHGISGANVLTF
.	TRBJ2-5	TRBV24-1	many	TGTGCCACCGGGGGAGAAAGCGTGGAGACCCAGTACTTC	CATGGESVETQYF
TRBD1	TRBJ1-2	TRBV5-1	many	TGCGCCAGCAGCTCTCCGGGACAGGGAGATGGCTACACCTTC	CASSSPGQGDGYTF
.	TRBJ2-1	TRBV15	many	TGTGCCACCAGCAGAGTTGACAGAGACAATGAGCAGTTCTTC	CATSRVDRDNEQFF
.	TRBJ1-5	TRBV6-5	few	TGTGCCAGCAGCCGGGGCAATAGCAATCAGCCCCAGCATTTT	CASSRGNSNQPQHF
.	TRBJ2-5	TRBV5-1	many	TGCGCCAGCAGCCAAGAGTGGGGCGGGGAGACCCAGTACTTC	CASSQEWGGETQYF
.	TRBJ2-2	TRBV20-1	many	TGCAGTGCTAGAGATCGTGGCAGGGGCAGCAACACCGGGGAGCTGTTTTTT	CSARDRGRGSNTGELFF
.	TRBJ2-5	TRBV20-1	many	TGTAGTGCAATGGACGGGAGAGAGACCCAGTACTTC	CSAMDGRETQYF
.	TRBJ2-3	TRBV20-1	many	TGCAGTGCCAGGGAGGAAGGGTGGGGGGATACGCAGTATTTT	CSAREEGWGDTQYF
.	TRBJ2-2	TRBV27	many	TGTGCCAGCAGTTTAGTCCTCAGGGACACCGGGGAGCTGTTTTTT	CASSLVLRDTGELFF
TRBD2	TRBJ2-1	TRBV11-2	many	TGTGCCAGCAGCCTGTTGACTAGCGGGAGAAAATATGAGCAGTTCTTC	CASSLLTSGRKYEQFF